This T cell receptor beta chain was profiled in a study of blood T cell repertoires in COVID-19. This clone was detected only once. Measured with immunoSEQ multiplex PCR; TCRdb has only the in-frame clones, and not every one. The sample has roughly 190,000 clones, approximately 90% seen once. Participant age was roughly 18 to 90 years, and participants resided in approximately 25 US areas. Categorization into cohorts depended on clinical history that participants reported. Two negative PCRs, clearance, or symptom resolution had been documented for recovered Cohort 3 donors. V was shortened by 0 bases and J by 8 bases, with 7 bases between the two germline ends. The germline V gene encodes CDR1 ENHRY and CDR2 SYGVKD. This CDR3 contains 12 residues.

The specimen was PBMCs or T cells enriched from blood (not recorded which). This clonotype was sampled from a woman aged 18-35 years who had recovered from COVID-19. The V and J genes are TRBV10-3 and TRBJ1-1, with a tentative D call TRBD1 (6 bases). CDR3 residues: CAISESTGEAFF. Written as DNA, the CDR3 is TGTGCCATCAGTGAGTCAACAGGGGAAGCTTTCTTT.